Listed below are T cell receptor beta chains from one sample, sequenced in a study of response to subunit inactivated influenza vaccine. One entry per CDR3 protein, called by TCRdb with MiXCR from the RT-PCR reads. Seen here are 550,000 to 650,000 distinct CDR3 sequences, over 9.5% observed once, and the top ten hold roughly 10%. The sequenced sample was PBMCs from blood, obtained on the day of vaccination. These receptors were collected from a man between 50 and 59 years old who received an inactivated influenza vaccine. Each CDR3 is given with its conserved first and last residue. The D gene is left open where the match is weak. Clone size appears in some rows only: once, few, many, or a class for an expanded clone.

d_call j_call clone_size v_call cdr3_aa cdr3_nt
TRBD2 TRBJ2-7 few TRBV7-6 CASSLIVASGWWEQYF TGTGCCAGCAGCTTAATCGTGGCTAGCGGATGGTGGGAGCAGTACTTC
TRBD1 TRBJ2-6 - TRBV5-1 CASSLRTGGSSGANVLTF TGCGCCAGCAGCCTACGGACAGGGGGGAGCTCTGGGGCCAACGTCCTGACTTTC
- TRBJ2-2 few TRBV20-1 CSARDRLARNTGELFF TGCAGTGCTAGAGATCGGCTAGCGCGGAACACCGGGGAGCTGTTTTTT
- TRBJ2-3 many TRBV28 CASSLQLGLSDTQYF TGTGCCAGCAGTTTACAATTAGGGTTGTCAGATACGCAGTATTTT
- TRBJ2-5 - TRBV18 CASSPRSQNRETQYF TGTGCCAGCTCACCACGTAGTCAGAACCGGGAGACCCAGTACTTC
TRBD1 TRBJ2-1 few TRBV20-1 CSARQRTGGYNEQFF TGCAGTGCCCGCCAAAGGACAGGGGGCTACAATGAGCAGTTCTTC
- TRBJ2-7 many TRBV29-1 CSVEGLGSYEQYF TGCAGCGTTGAAGGGCTAGGCTCCTACGAGCAGTACTTC
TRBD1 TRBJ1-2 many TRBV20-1 CSARKGAGYGYTF TGCAGTGCTAGGAAGGGGGCCGGCTATGGCTACACCTTC
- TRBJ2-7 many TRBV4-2 CASSQFPQTGPYEQYF TGTGCCAGCAGCCAATTTCCTCAAACCGGTCCTTACGAGCAGTACTTC
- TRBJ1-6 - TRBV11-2 CASSLDHHTSPLHF TGTGCCAGCAGCTTAGATCACCATACCTCACCCCTCCACTTT
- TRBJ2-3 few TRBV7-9 CASSLSGPTDTQYF TGTGCCAGCAGCTTATCTGGACCCACAGATACGCAGTATTTT
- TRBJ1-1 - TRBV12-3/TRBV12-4 CASSLSRQMNTEAFF TGTGCCAGCAGTTTGAGCAGACAGATGAACACTGAAGCTTTCTTT
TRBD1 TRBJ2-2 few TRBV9 CASSVQGAGSSTGELFF TGTGCCAGCAGCGTACAGGGGGCAGGGTCCAGCACCGGGGAGCTGTTTTTT
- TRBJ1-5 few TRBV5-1 CASSLAWGPGQPQHF TGCGCCAGCAGCTTGGCCTGGGGGCCCGGTCAGCCCCAGCATTTT
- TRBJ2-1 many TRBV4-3 CASSQDADRYNEQFF TGCGCCAGCAGCCAAGATGCGGACAGATACAATGAGCAGTTCTTC
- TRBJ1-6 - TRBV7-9 CASSLEAAGSGSPLHF TGTGCCAGCAGCTTAGAAGCTGCAGGGTCGGGATCACCCCTCCACTTT
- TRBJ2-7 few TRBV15 CATSRYRDRRVEQYF TGTGCCACCAGCAGATACCGGGACCGCCGAGTCGAGCAGTACTTC
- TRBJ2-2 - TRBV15 CATSGTPAMDTGELFF TGTGCCACCAGCGGGACCCCAGCGATGGACACCGGGGAGCTGTTTTTT
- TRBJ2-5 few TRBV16 CASSQSRETQYF TGTGCCAGCAGCCAATCACGAGAGACCCAGTACTTC
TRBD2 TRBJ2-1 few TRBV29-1 CSVEDASGGLHNEQFF TGCAGCGTTGAAGACGCTAGCGGGGGGCTACACAATGAGCAGTTCTTC
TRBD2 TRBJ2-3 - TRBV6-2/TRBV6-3 CASSWSGSFTDTQYF TGTGCCAGCAGTTGGAGCGGGAGTTTCACAGATACGCAGTATTTT
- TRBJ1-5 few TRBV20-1 CSAREVSNQPQHF TGCAGTGCTAGAGAGGTTTCCAATCAGCCCCAGCATTTT
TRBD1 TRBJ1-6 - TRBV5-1 CASSLEATGSNSPLHF TGCGCCAGCAGCTTGGAGGCGACAGGGAGTAATTCACCCCTCCACTTT
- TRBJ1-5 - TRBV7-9 CASSLEGLGAQHF TGTGCCAGCAGCTTAGAAGGGCTCGGGGCCCAGCATTTT
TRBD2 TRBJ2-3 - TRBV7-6 CASSSGTSGPAQYF TGTGCCAGCAGCTCTGGGACTAGCGGTCCGGCGCAGTATTTT
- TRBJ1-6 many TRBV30 CAWSKLRMEDSPLHF TGTGCCTGGTCCAAACTCCGGATGGAGGATTCACCCCTCCACTTT
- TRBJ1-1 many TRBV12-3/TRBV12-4 CASSEDLGEGDTEAFF TGTGCCAGCAGCGAAGACCTAGGCGAAGGTGACACTGAAGCTTTCTTT
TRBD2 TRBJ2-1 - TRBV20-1 CSASRSSGRYNEQFF TGCAGTGCTAGTCGGTCTAGCGGACGCTACAATGAGCAGTTCTTC
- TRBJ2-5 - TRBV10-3 CAISESSGRVVETQYF TGTGCCATCAGTGAGTCTTCAGGACGGGTGGTGGAGACCCAGTACTTC
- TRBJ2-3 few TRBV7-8 CASSLVGQATDTQYF TGTGCCAGCAGCTTAGTGGGACAAGCCACAGATACGCAGTATTTT
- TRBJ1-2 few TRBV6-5 CASSQSTAVYGYTF TGTGCCAGCAGTCAATCGACAGCGGTCTATGGCTACACCTTC
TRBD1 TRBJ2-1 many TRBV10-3 CAIRPTGTGYNEQFF TGTGCCATCAGACCTACCGGGACAGGCTACAATGAGCAGTTCTTC
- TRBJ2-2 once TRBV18 CASSPRPADWVSGELFF TGTGCCAGCTCACCAAGGCCTGCGGATTGGGTTTCCGGGGAGCTGTTTTTT
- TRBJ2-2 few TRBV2 CASSAGGYTGELFF TGTGCCAGCAGCGCAGGAGGGTACACCGGGGAGCTGTTTTTT
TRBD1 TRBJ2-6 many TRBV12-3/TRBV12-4 CASSTLTGVSGANVLTF TGTGCCAGCAGTACTCTAACAGGGGTCTCTGGGGCCAACGTCCTGACTTTC
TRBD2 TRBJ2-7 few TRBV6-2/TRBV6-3 CASSYPRGAGTSGAWQYF TGTGCCAGCAGTTACCCACGAGGTGCCGGGACTAGCGGGGCATGGCAGTACTTC
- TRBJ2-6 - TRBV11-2 CASSTSGLYYVSGANVLTF TGTGCCAGCAGCACAAGTGGACTATATTATGTTTCTGGGGCCAACGTCCTGACTTTC
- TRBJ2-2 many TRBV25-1 CASSELGGLNTGELFF TGTGCCAGCAGTGAATTGGGGGGATTGAACACCGGGGAGCTGTTTTTT
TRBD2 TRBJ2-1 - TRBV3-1 CAISHPGLAGHLSYNEQFF TGTGCCATCAGTCACCCGGGACTAGCGGGGCATTTATCCTACAATGAGCAGTTCTTC
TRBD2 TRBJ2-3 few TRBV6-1 CASSIAGGKDTQYF TGTGCCAGCAGTATCGCGGGGGGGAAAGATACGCAGTATTTT
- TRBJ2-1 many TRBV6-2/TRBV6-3 CASKKGVSNEQFF TGTGCCAGCAAAAAGGGGGTTAGCAATGAGCAGTTCTTC
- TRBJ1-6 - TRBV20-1 CSARSSVAAYNSPLHF TGCAGTGCTAGGTCCTCGGTCGCGGCGTATAATTCACCCCTCCACTTT